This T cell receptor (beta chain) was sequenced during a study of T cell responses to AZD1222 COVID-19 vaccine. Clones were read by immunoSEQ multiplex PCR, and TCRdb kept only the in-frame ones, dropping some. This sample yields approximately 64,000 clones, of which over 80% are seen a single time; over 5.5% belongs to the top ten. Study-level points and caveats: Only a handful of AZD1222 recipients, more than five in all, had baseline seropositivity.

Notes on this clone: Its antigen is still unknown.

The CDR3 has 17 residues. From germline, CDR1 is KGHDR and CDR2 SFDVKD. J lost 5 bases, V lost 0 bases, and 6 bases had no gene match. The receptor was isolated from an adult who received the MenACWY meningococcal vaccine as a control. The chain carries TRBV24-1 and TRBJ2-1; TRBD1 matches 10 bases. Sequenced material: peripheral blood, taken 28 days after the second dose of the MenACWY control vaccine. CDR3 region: CATSDLIGTGDHNEQFF. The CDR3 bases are TGTGCCACCAGTGATTTGATCGGGACAGGGGACCACAATGAGCAGTTCTTC.